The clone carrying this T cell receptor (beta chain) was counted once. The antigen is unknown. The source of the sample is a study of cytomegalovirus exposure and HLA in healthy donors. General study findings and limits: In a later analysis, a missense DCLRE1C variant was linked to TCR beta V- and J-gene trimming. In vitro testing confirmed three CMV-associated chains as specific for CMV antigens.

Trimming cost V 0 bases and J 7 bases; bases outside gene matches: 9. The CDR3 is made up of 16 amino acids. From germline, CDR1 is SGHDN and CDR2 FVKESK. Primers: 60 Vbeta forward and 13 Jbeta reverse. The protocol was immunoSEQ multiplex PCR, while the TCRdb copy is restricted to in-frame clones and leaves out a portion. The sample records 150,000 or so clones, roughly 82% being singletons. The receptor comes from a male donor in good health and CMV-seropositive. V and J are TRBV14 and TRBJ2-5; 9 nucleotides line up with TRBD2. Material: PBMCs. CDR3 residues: CASSQDLAGEGGTQYF. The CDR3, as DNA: TGTGCCAGCAGCCAAGATTTAGCGGGAGAGGGAGGGACCCAGTACTTC. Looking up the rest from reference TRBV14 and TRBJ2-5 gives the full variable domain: EAGVTQFPSHSVIEKGQTVTLRCDPISGHDNLYWYRRVMGKEIKFLLHFVKESKQDESGMPNNRFLAERTGGTYSTLKVQPAELEDSGVYFCASSQDLAGEGGTQYFGPGTRLLVL.